This entry describes one T cell receptor (beta chain). The clone's antigen remains unknown. No much larger clone is present one base from it, and per-base qualities are unavailable. At one collaborating source in Seattle, patients were enrolled during active infection and were followed longitudinally through the course of disease. The collaborating institutions used their own protocols to collect whole blood in K2EDTA tubes. Collaborator samples were shipped for TCRbeta analysis as frozen whole blood, isolated PBMCs, or DNA extracted from either sample type. The sample belongs to a study of blood T cell repertoires in COVID-19 (dated by TCRdb to 2019 to 2021). Notes on the research overall: The collaborator samples originated in the United States, Italy and Spain and spanned the acute and convalescent phases of COVID-19. The prospective study material was composed of cDNA or gDNA derived from T cells, B-cell-depleted T cells, or PBMCs. Deeply sampled blood TCRbeta repertoires from subjects exposed to, actively infected with, or recovered from COVID-19 were included in the dataset. The repertoires were released in a freely available public database intended as a resource for research on the immune response to SARS-CoV-2. Samples were obtained from the ongoing ImmuneRACE study (first 160 participants) and from over a thousand subjects provided by 6 global collaborators. Nearly every sample came with metadata listing a de-identified subject ID, COVID-19 status, age in years and sex. HLA class I and class II types, where available, came from metadata supplied by the sample provider rather than from assay-based typing. The study at large found these results: Clinical and demographic metadata were provided uncurated, with the amount varying by source and participant.

The trim is 10 bases for V and 12 bases for J, with a gap of 24 bases between the germline ends. CDR1 and CDR2 were assigned from the germline V gene as ENHRY and SYGVKD. From the cysteine through the phenylalanine, the CDR3 covers 13 amino acids. Only the CDR3 DNA is retained, 39 bases long and in frame from the first base. TCRbeta CDR3 regions were amplified from genomic DNA by means of the immunoSEQ Assay, a bias-controlled multiplex PCR. Per the authors' processing: Nucleated cell counts per sample were estimated from amplification of reference gene primers within the assay. To quantify the absolute abundance of each unique TCRbeta CDR3 rearrangement, sequence reads were collapsed and filtered. For each sample, productive Simpson clonality was calculated as the square root of Simpson's diversity index across productive rearrangements. TCRdb mirrors the immuneACCESS table, restricted to in-frame sequences. Some clones are absent from its copies; in checked studies, under half trace to an unresolved V gene, and the reason for the others is unknown. That table furnishes V, J and clone size, whereas the DNA furnished D and trimming. For this sample the table gives approximately 170,000 clones, of which around four fifths were detected only once. The ten biggest clones cover roughly 15% of the sample.

This chain is built from TRBV10-3 and TRBJ1-1; the D region possibly corresponds to TRBD1 (6 bases align). This clonotype was obtained from a woman aged 65 to 85 with COVID-19, enrolled during active disease. Sequencing input: peripheral blood. The bases are TGTGCCACGAGGGAGGGGGGAGAATGGTTTCCTTTCTTT. It is translated as CATREGGEWFPFF.